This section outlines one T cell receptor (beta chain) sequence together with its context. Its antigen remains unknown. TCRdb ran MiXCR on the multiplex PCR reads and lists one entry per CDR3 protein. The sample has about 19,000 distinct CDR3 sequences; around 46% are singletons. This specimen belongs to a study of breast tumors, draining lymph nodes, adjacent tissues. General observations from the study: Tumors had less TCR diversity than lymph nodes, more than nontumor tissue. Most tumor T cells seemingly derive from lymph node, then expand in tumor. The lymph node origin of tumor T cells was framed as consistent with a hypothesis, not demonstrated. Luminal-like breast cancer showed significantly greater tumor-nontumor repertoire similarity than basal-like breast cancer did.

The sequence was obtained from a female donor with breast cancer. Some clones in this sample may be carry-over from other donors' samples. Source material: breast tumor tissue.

The CDR3 DNA reads TGTGCCAGCAGCTTAGCGGCCTCCTACGAGCAGTACGTC. It translates to CASSLAASYEQYV. The chain carries TRBV11-3 and TRBJ2-7; D call uncertain. Trimming took 1 base from V and 0 from J, leaving 4 bases between them. Germline loops: CDR1 SGHNT, CDR2 YENEEA. CDR3 length: 13 residues.